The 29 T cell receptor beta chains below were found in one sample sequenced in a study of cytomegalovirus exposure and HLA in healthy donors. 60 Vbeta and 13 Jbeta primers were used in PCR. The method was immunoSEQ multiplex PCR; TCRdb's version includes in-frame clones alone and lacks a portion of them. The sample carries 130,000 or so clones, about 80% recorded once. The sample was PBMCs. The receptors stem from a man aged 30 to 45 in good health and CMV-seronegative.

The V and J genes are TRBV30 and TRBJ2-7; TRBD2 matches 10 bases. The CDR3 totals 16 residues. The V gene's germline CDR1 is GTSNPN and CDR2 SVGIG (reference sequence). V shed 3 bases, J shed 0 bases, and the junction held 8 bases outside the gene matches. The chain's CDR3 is CAWRPSGSPGSYEQYF. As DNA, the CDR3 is TGTGCCTGGAGGCCTAGCGGGAGTCCTGGCTCCTACGAGCAGTACTTC.

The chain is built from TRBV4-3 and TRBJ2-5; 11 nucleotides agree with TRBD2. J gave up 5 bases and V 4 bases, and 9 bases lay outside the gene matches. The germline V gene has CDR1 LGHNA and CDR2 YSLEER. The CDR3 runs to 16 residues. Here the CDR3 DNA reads TGCGCCAGCAGCCGCCTTAGCGGGAGGGCTTTGGAGACCCAGTACTTC. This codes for CASSRLSGRALETQYF.

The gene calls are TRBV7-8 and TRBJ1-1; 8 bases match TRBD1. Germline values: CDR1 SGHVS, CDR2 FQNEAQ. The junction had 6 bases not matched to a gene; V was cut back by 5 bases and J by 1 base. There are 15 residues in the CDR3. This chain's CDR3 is CASSPDRGKNTEAFF. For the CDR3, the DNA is TGTGCCAGCAGCCCCGACAGGGGAAAGAACACTGAAGCTTTCTTT. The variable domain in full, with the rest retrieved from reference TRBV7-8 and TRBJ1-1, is GAGVSQSPRYKVAKRGQDVALRCDPISGHVSLFWYQQALGQGPEFLTYFQNEAQLDKSGLPSDRFFAERPEGSVSTLKIQRTQQEDSAVYLCASSPDRGKNTEAFFGQGTRLTVV.

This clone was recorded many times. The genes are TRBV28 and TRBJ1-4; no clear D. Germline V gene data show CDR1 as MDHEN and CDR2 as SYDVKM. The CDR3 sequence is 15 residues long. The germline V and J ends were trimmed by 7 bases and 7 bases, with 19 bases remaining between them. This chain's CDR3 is CASTLGWNEGEKLFF. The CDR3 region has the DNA TGTGCCAGCACCCTGGGCTGGAACGAGGGTGAAAAACTGTTTTTT.

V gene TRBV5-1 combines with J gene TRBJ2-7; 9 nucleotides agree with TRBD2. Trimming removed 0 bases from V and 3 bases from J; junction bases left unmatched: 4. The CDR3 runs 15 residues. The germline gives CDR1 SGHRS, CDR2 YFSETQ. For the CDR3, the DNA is TGCGCCAGCAGCTTGGGTACTAGCGGGTACTACGAGCAGTACTTC. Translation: CASSLGTSGYYEQYF.

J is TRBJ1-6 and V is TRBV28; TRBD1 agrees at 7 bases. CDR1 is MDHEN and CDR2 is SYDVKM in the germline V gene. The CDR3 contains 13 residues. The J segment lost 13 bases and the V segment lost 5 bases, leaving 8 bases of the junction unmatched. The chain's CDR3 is CASSTPDRFPLHF. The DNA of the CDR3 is TGTGCCAGCAGTACCCCGGACAGGTTTCCCCTCCACTTT.

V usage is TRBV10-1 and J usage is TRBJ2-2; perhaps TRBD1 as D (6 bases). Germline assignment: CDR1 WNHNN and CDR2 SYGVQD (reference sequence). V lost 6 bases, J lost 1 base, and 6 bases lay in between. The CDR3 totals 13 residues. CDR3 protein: CASRDRNTGELFF. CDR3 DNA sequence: TGCGCCAGCAGGGACAGGAACACCGGGGAGCTGTTTTTT.

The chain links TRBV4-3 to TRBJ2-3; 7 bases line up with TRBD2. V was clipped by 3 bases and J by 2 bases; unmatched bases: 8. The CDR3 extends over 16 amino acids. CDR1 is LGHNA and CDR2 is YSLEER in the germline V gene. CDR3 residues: CASSHRSSGTTDTQYF. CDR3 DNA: TGCGCCAGCAGCCATCGATCTAGCGGTACCACAGATACGCAGTATTTT.

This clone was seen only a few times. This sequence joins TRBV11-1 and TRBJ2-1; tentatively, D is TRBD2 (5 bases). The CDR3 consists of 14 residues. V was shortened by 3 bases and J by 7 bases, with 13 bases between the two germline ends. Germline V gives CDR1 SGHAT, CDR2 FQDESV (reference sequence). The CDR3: CASSLAGNRNEQFF. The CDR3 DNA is TGTGCCAGCAGCTTGGCCGGGAATCGGAATGAGCAGTTCTTC.

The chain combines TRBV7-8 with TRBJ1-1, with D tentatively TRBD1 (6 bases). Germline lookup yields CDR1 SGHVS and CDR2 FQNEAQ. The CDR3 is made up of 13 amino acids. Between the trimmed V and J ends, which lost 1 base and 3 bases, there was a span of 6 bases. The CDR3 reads CASSLEGDTEAFF. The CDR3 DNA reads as TGTGCCAGCAGCTTAGAGGGGGACACTGAAGCTTTCTTT.

CDR3 DNA sequence: TGTGCCAGCAGCCCAAACAGTTATAGCAATCAGCCCCAGCATTTT. Encoded protein: CASSPNSYSNQPQHF. The J gene is TRBJ1-5, the V gene TRBV11-2, with D unclear. The V end lost 5 bases, the J end lost 0 bases, and 11 bases lay between the germline ends. Germline CDR1 SGHAT, CDR2 FQNNGV. The CDR3 is 15 residues long.

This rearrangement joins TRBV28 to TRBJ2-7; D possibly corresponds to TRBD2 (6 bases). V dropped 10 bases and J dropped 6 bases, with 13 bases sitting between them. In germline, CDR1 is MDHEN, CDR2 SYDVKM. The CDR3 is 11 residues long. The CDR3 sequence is CATARGIEQYF. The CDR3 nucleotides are TGTGCCACCGCCCGGGGGATCGAGCAGTACTTC. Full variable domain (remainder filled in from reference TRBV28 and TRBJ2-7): DVKVTQSSRYLVKRTGEKVFLECVQDMDHENMFWYRQDPGLGLRLIYFSYDVKMKEKGDIPEGYSVSREKKERFSLILESASTNQTSMYLCATARGIEQYFGPGTRLTVT.

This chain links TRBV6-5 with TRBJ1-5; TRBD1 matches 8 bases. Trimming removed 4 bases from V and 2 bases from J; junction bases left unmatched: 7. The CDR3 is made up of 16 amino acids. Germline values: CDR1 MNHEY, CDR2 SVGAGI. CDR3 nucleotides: TGTGCCAGCAGTTCGGGACAGGTTTACGGCAATCAGCCCCAGCATTTT. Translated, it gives CASSSGQVYGNQPQHF.

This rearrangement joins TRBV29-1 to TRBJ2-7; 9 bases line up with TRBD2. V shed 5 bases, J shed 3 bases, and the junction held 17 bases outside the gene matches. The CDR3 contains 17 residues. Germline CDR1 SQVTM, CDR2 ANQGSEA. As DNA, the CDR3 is TGCAGCGTTCGCGGGGGGGAACAGGGTGTTCTGAGCTACGAGCAGTACTTC. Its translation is CSVRGGEQGVLSYEQYF.

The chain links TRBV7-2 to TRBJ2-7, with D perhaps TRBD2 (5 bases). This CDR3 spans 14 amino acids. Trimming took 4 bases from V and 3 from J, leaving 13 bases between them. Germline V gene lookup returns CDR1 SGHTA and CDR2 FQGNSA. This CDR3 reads CASSSAAEGYEQYF. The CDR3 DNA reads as TGTGCCAGCAGCTCAGCGGCCGAGGGCTACGAGCAGTACTTC.

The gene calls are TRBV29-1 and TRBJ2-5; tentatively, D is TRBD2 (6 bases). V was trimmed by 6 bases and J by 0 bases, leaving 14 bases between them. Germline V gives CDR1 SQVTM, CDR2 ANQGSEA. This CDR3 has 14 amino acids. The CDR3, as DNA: TGCAGCGTCCTTAGATGGGGGGACCAAGAGACCCAGTACTTC. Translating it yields CSVLRWGDQETQYF.

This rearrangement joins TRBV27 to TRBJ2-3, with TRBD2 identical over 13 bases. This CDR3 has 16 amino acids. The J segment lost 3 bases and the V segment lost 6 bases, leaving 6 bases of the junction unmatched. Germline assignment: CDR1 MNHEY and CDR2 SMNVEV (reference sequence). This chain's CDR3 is CASRRLAGGSTDTQYF. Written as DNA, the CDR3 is TGTGCCAGCAGACGACTAGCGGGGGGAAGTACAGATACGCAGTATTTT.

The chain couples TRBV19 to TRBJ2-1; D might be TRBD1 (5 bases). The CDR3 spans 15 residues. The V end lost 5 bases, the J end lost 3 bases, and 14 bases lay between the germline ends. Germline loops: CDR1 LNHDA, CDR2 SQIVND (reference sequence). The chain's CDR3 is CASSHRFTGYNEQFF. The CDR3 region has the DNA TGTGCCAGTAGTCACAGATTCACAGGCTACAATGAGCAGTTCTTC. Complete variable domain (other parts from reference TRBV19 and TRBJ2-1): DGGITQSPKYLFRKEGQNVTLSCEQNLNHDAMYWYRQDPGQGLRLIYYSQIVNDFQKGDIAEGYSVSREKKESFPLTVTSAQKNPTAFYLCASSHRFTGYNEQFFGPGTRLTVL.

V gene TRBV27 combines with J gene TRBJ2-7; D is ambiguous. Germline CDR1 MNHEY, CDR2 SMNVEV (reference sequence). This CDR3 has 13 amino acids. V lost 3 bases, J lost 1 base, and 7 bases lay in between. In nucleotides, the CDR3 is TGTGCCAGCAGTTTGAGAGCATCCTACGAGCAGTACTTC. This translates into CASSLRASYEQYF.

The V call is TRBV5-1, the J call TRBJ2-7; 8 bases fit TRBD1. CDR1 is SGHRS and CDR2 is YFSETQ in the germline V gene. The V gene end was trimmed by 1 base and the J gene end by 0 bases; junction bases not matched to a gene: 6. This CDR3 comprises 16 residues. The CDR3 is CASSLLSGGDSYEQYF. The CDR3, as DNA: TGCGCCAGCAGCTTGTTGTCAGGGGGCGACTCCTACGAGCAGTACTTC.

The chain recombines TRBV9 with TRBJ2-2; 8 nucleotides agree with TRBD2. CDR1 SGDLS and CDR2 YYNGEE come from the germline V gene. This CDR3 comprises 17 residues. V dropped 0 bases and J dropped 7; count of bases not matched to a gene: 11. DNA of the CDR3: TGTGCCAGCAGCGTAGTAGCGGGGTTAGGGGCAGGCGGGGAGCTGTTTTTT. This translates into CASSVVAGLGAGGELFF.

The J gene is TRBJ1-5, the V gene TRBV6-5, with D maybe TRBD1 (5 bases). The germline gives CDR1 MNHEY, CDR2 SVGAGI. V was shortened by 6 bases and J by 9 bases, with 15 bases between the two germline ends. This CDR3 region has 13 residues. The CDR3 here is CASRDNVAAPQHF. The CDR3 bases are TGTGCCAGCAGGGACAATGTGGCTGCGCCCCAGCATTTT.

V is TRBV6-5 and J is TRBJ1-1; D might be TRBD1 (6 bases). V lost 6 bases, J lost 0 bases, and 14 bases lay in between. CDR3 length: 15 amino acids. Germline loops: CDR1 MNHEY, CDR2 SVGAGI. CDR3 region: CASRRGGALNTEAFF. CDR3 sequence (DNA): TGTGCCAGCAGGAGGGGGGGGGCGTTGAACACTGAAGCTTTCTTT.

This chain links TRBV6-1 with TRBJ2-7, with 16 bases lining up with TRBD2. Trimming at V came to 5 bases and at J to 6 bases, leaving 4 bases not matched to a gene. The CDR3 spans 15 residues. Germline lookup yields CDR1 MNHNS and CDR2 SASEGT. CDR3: CASSPGTSGRVEQYF. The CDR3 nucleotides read TGTGCCAGCAGTCCCGGGACTAGCGGGAGGGTCGAGCAGTACTTC.

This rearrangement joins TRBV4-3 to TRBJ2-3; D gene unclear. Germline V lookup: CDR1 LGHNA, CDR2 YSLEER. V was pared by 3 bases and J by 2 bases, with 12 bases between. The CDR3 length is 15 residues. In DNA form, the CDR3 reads TGCGCCAGCAGCCAGAAACACTATTACACAGATACGCAGTATTTT. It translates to CASSQKHYYTDTQYF.

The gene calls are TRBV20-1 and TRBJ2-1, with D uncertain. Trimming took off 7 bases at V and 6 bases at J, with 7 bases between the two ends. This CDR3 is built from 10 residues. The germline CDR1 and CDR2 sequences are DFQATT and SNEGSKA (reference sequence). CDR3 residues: CSVGANEQFF. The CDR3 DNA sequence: TGCAGTGTGGGCGCCAATGAGCAGTTCTTC.

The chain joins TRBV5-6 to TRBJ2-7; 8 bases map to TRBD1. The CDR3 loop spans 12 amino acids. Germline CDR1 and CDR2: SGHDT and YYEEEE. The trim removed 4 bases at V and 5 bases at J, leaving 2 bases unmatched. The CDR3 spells CASSEDRDEQYF. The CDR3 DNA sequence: TGTGCCAGCAGCGAGGACAGGGACGAGCAGTACTTC.

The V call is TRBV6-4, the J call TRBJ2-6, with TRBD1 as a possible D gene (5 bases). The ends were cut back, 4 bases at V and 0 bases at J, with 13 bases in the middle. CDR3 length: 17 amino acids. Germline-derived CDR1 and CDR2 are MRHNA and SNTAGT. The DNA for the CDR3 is TGTGCCAGCAGTGCGAACAGGCTCAGCTCTGGGGCCAACGTCCTGACTTTC. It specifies CASSANRLSSGANVLTF.

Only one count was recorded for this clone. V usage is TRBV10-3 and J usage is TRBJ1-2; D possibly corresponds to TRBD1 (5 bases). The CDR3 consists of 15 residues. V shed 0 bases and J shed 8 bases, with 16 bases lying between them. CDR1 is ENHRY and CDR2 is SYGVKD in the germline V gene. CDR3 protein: CAISESTARSKGYTF. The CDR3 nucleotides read TGTGCCATCAGTGAGTCGACAGCCAGGAGTAAAGGCTACACCTTC.